The next 26 T cell receptor beta chains were all read from a single sample in a study of long-term antiretroviral therapy in people with HIV. An immunoSEQ assay, version v3.0, was performed at survey level. This table comes from immunoSEQ multiplex PCR, and its TCRdb copy is limited to in-frame clones, with some not included. This table holds some 14,000 clones, about 79% found once. The sample consisted of unsorted PBMCs, taken 0.4 years after starting antiretroviral therapy. All receptors come from a man under 40 with HIV.

This chain uses TRBV7-2 with TRBJ1-3; tentative D call: TRBD1 (5 bases). With 5 bases removed from V and 4 bases from J, the gap between germline ends came to 18 bases. Germline CDR1 reads SGHTA; CDR2 reads FQGNSA. The length of the CDR3 is 16 residues. CDR3 sequence reads: CASSLQTRGVGNTIYF. The CDR3 bases are TGTGCCAGCAGCCTCCAAACTAGAGGGGTCGGAAACACCATATATTTT.

V is TRBV28 and J is TRBJ2-7; 7 bases match TRBD2. This CDR3 contains 14 residues. CDR1 is MDHEN, CDR2 SYDVKM, per germline. Germline trimming cut 7 bases from V and 1 base from J; bases unmatched to any gene: 7. The CDR3 DNA is TGTGCCAGCACTTTTGGGGGGGATTCCTACGAGCAGTACTTC. Protein product: CASTFGGDSYEQYF.

In DNA form, the CDR3 reads TGTGCCAGCAGCTTAGCCCCCGGGCCAGAACGATCTCCTAATGAAAAACTGTTTTTT. It yields the protein CASSLAPGPERSPNEKLFF. V is TRBV7-2 and J is TRBJ1-4; no firm D call. Germline CDR1 SGHTA, CDR2 FQGNSA. Trimming left V 0 bases short and J 3 bases short, with 20 bases between. The CDR3 covers 19 residues. Full variable domain (remainder filled in from reference TRBV7-2 and TRBJ1-4): GAGVSQSPSNKVTEKGKDVELRCDPISGHTALYWYRQSLGQGLEFLIYFQGNSAPDKSGLPSDRFSAERTGGSVSTLTIQRTQQEDSAVYLCASSLAPGPERSPNEKLFFGSGTQLSVL.

The rearrangement links TRBV7-9 to TRBJ1-5, with D possibly being TRBD1 (6 bases). Germline assignment: CDR1 SEHNR and CDR2 FQNEAQ (reference sequence). This CDR3 has 12 residues. CDR3 loop: CAGAGPNQPQHF. CDR3 in DNA: TGTGCGGGGGCCGGGCCTAATCAGCCCCAGCATTTT.

The chain combines TRBV6-5 with TRBJ2-7; no reliable D call. The V and J ends lost 2 bases and 2 bases respectively, with 13 bases between them. Germline V gene lookup returns CDR1 MNHEY and CDR2 SVGAGI. CDR3 size: 15 residues. CDR3 nucleotide sequence: TGTGCCAGCAGTTACGCGTCATCGAAAGCCTACGAGCAGTACTTC. Translation gives CASSYASSKAYEQYF.

In this sample, this clone turned up a few times. The V gene is TRBV5-4, the J gene TRBJ2-7; TRBD1 is a possible D gene (6 bases). V lost 4 bases, J lost 0 bases, and 14 bases lay in between. Germline CDR1 is SGHNT and CDR2 is YYREEE (reference sequence). The CDR3 is made up of 15 amino acids. CDR3 bases: TGTGCCAGCAGCCCGACAGGCGACAGCTCCTACGAGCAGTACTTC. As protein: CASSPTGDSSYEQYF.

The chain has TRBV5-1 and TRBJ2-1; no reliable D call. Germline V gives CDR1 SGHRS, CDR2 YFSETQ. The CDR3 length is 12 residues. The V gene lost 2 bases and the J gene lost 9 bases, with 9 bases spanning the gap. CDR3 in amino acids: CASSFTSAEQFF. The CDR3 nucleotides read TGCGCCAGCAGCTTCACCTCGGCTGAGCAGTTCTTC.

The J gene is TRBJ2-7, the V gene TRBV4-3, with 10 bases identical to TRBD1. The CDR3 contains 18 residues. Germline loops: CDR1 LGHNA, CDR2 YSLEER. V was clipped by 0 bases and J by 3 bases; unmatched bases: 11. The CDR3 spells CASSQDWVPGDRGYEQYF. As DNA, the CDR3 is TGCGCCAGCAGCCAAGATTGGGTTCCAGGGGACAGGGGCTACGAGCAGTACTTC.

The rearrangement links TRBV5-1 to TRBJ2-6; no clear D. Germline CDR1 reads SGHRS; CDR2 reads YFSETQ. Trimming stripped 0 bases from V and 0 bases from J, with 10 bases between. The CDR3 totals 17 residues. This chain's CDR3 is CASSLAEVPSGANVLTF. The CDR3 DNA is TGCGCCAGCAGCTTGGCCGAGGTCCCCTCTGGGGCCAACGTCCTGACTTTC.

This clone was observed a single time. The rearrangement joins TRBV5-1 to TRBJ1-3; D is unclear. The germline CDR1 and CDR2 sequences are SGHRS and YFSETQ. V shed 4 bases and J shed 0 bases, with 14 bases lying between them. The CDR3 contains 16 residues. CDR3 nucleotide sequence: TGCGCCAGCAGCCGCTCGGACGGAAGCTCTGGAAACACCATATATTTT. Amino acids: CASSRSDGSSGNTIYF.

The chain joins TRBV7-9 to TRBJ2-7; 7 bases line up with TRBD1. Trimming took 1 base from V and 4 from J; bases not matched to a gene: 4. CDR3 length equals 14 residues. Germline V CDR1 and CDR2: SEHNR, FQNEAQ (reference sequence). CDR3 loop: CASSLVQGSYEQYF. For the CDR3, the DNA is TGTGCCAGCAGCTTAGTACAGGGGTCGTACGAGCAGTACTTC. Combining the CDR3 with reference TRBV7-9 and TRBJ2-7 gives the whole variable domain DTGVSQNPRHKITKRGQNVTFRCDPISEHNRLYWYRQTLGQGPEFLTYFQNEAQLEKSRLLSDRFSAERPKGSFSTLEIQRTEQGDSAMYLCASSLVQGSYEQYFGPGTRLTVT.

The chain recombines TRBV6-6 with TRBJ1-3; 7 bases fit TRBD1. CDR1 is MNHNY and CDR2 is SVGAGI in the germline V gene (reference sequence). J gave up 0 bases and V 6 bases, and 8 bases lay outside the gene matches. CDR3 length equals 16 residues. The CDR3 loop is CASRPPGDSSGNTIYF. The CDR3 nucleotides are TGTGCCAGCAGGCCACCAGGGGACAGCTCTGGAAACACCATATATTTT.

This clone was seen only a few times. The V call is TRBV4-3, the J call TRBJ2-7, with TRBD2 matching over 10 bases. The ends lost 0 bases at V and 4 bases at J; junction bases unmatched: 9. The CDR3 is made up of 17 amino acids. Looked up from germline, CDR1 is LGHNA and CDR2 is YSLEER. The CDR3 region is CASSQDSPSGSLYEQYF. The CDR3 DNA follows: TGCGCCAGCAGCCAAGATAGTCCTAGCGGGAGTCTGTACGAGCAGTACTTC.

This chain links TRBV5-1 with TRBJ1-1; the D gene is possibly TRBD1 (6 bases). Trimming removed 0 bases at V and 3 bases at J, with 15 bases between. Germline V gives CDR1 SGHRS, CDR2 YFSETQ. The CDR3 is 16 residues long. CDR3 region: CASSLERRGTDTEAFF. In DNA, the CDR3 is TGCGCCAGCAGCTTGGAGCGTAGGGGGACGGACACTGAAGCTTTCTTT.

This clone was observed a single time. The rearrangement joins TRBV27 to TRBJ2-1; 13 bases are a match to TRBD2. CDR3 length: 16 residues. The J segment lost 8 bases and the V segment lost 4 bases, leaving 8 bases of the junction unmatched. CDR1 MNHEY and CDR2 SMNVEV come from the germline V gene (reference sequence). CDR3 residues: CASSSLAGGPGYEQFF. The DNA for the CDR3 is TGTGCCAGCAGTTCACTAGCGGGAGGGCCGGGGTATGAGCAGTTCTTC.

V gene TRBV28 combines with J gene TRBJ2-3; D is ambiguous. V lost 6 bases and J 2 bases, leaving 12 bases between the germline ends. The CDR3 spans 14 residues. Per the germline V gene, CDR1 is MDHEN and CDR2 is SYDVKM. The CDR3 spells CASSLTTTTDTQYF. CDR3 DNA sequence: TGTGCCAGCAGCCTAACTACAACCACAGATACGCAGTATTTT. The whole variable domain, remainder taken from reference TRBV28 and TRBJ2-3, is DVKVTQSSRYLVKRTGEKVFLECVQDMDHENMFWYRQDPGLGLRLIYFSYDVKMKEKGDIPEGYSVSREKKERFSLILESASTNQTSMYLCASSLTTTTDTQYFGPGTRLTVL.

The chain employs TRBV5-4 and TRBJ2-3; TRBD2 matches at 7 bases. Germline lookup yields CDR1 SGHNT and CDR2 YYREEE (reference sequence). V shed 6 bases, J shed 2 bases, and the junction held 9 bases outside the gene matches. This CDR3 is 15 amino acids long. The CDR3 sequence: CASKESGVPTDTQYF. The CDR3 coding sequence is TGTGCCAGCAAGGAGAGCGGGGTGCCCACAGATACGCAGTATTTT.

This clone was seen more than once but under ten times. V gene TRBV7-8 combines with J gene TRBJ2-2; tentatively, D is TRBD1 (5 bases). This CDR3 has 13 residues. V shed 5 bases and J shed 4 bases, with 8 bases lying between them. The germline V gene encodes CDR1 SGHVS and CDR2 FQNEAQ. In DNA form, the CDR3 reads TGTGCCAGCAGCCTGACAGTCACCGGGGAGCTGTTTTTT. It codes for CASSLTVTGELFF.

V usage is TRBV4-1 and J usage is TRBJ2-7; D ambiguous. Germline lookup yields CDR1 MGHRA and CDR2 YSYEKL. The CDR3 has 14 amino acids. Trimming removed 0 bases from V and 3 bases from J, with 9 bases in between. CDR3 nucleotide sequence: TGCGCCAGCAGCCAAGAAAGCAGTAACTACGAGCAGTACTTC. Residues: CASSQESSNYEQYF.

The rearrangement joins TRBV28 to TRBJ1-4; unclear D gene. Germline assignment: CDR1 MDHEN and CDR2 SYDVKM. The V and J ends lost 7 bases and 4 bases respectively, with 10 bases between them. This CDR3 is built from 13 residues. The CDR3 DNA reads TGTGCCAGCAAGACGGTGTATAATGAAAAACTGTTTTTT. It is translated as CASKTVYNEKLFF.

The chain uses TRBV4-1 and TRBJ1-3; D is unresolved. This CDR3 contains 15 residues. Per the germline V gene, CDR1 is MGHRA and CDR2 is YSYEKL. Trimming took 4 bases from V and 1 from J, leaving 11 bases between them. CDR3 coding DNA: TGCGCCAGCAGCCCTTCTCGGAGATCTGGAAACACCATATATTTT. Protein: CASSPSRRSGNTIYF.

This clone came up a few times. The chain joins TRBV14 to TRBJ2-7; D might be TRBD2 (5 bases). The CDR3 loop spans 14 amino acids. Germline V gene sequence: CDR1 SGHDN, CDR2 FVKESK. V was cut by 4 bases and J by 1 base, with 11 bases left in between. The CDR3 is CASSRSDWSYEQYF. The CDR3, as DNA: TGTGCCAGCAGCCGATCGGACTGGTCCTACGAGCAGTACTTC.

The CDR3 spells CASSVLRGPNTEAFF. As DNA, the CDR3 is TGTGCCAGCAGCGTCCTCAGGGGCCCGAACACTGAAGCTTTCTTT. The chain couples TRBV7-2 to TRBJ1-1; possible D gene TRBD1, 6 bases. Deletions cut 5 bases from V and 1 base from J, with 14 bases between. The CDR3 consists of 15 residues. Germline lookup yields CDR1 SGHTA and CDR2 FQGNSA.

The chain is built from TRBV7-2 and TRBJ2-5; 7 nucleotides agree with TRBD1. Losses at the gene ends were 5 bases for V and 1 base for J; bases not matched to a gene: 4. CDR1 and CDR2 (germline): SGHTA, FQGNSA. The length of the CDR3 is 14 residues. CDR3 residues: CASSVTGSQETQYF. The DNA for the CDR3 is TGTGCCAGCAGCGTGACAGGGTCCCAAGAGACCCAGTACTTC.

This rearrangement joins TRBV7-9 to TRBJ2-1, with no clear D. With 2 bases removed from V and 7 bases from J, the gap between germline ends came to 12 bases. In germline, CDR1 is SEHNR, CDR2 FQNEAQ (reference sequence). This CDR3 spans 14 amino acids. CDR3 sequence (DNA): TGTGCCAGCAGCTTACCATACCTCGGAAATGAGCAGTTCTTC. This sequence encodes CASSLPYLGNEQFF.

This chain links TRBV28 with TRBJ2-1, with TRBD2 matching 9 bases. J was trimmed by 4 bases and V by 5 bases; bases with no gene match: 24. The V gene's germline CDR1 is MDHEN and CDR2 SYDVKM. The CDR3 totals 21 residues. The CDR3, as DNA: TGTGCCAGCAGTCCCTTGACCCTGTCTGATATTCTAGCGGGATTTTACAATGAGCAGTTCTTC. This gives the protein CASSPLTLSDILAGFYNEQFF. Variable domain in full (rest from reference TRBV28 and TRBJ2-1): DVKVTQSSRYLVKRTGEKVFLECVQDMDHENMFWYRQDPGLGLRLIYFSYDVKMKEKGDIPEGYSVSREKKERFSLILESASTNQTSMYLCASSPLTLSDILAGFYNEQFFGPGTRLTVL.